What follows are 32 T cell receptor beta chains derived from one specimen sequenced in a study of early T cells in non-severe SARS-CoV-2 infection. TCRdb re-called the 5' RACE reads through MiXCR, storing one row per CDR3 protein. The sample lists 50,000 to 55,000 distinct CDR3 sequences; roughly 8.8% were seen once. Sequences were obtained from whole blood. The receptors shown here come from an adult who was a healthcare worker with PCR-confirmed SARS-CoV-2 infection or an uninfected control (not recorded which).

The chain carries TRBV12-3 or TRBV12-4 and TRBJ2-5; TRBD2 agrees at 8 bases. The V segment lost 1 base and the J segment 5 bases; nucleotides outside the gene matches: 6. This CDR3 region has 15 residues. CDR3 sequence (DNA): TGTGCCAGCAGTTTAGGTAGCGGGGTACAGGAGACCCAGTACTTC. This codes for CASSLGSGVQETQYF.

This chain joins TRBV5-1 and TRBJ2-3; 11 nucleotides align to TRBD2. Germline V gene lookup returns CDR1 SGHRS and CDR2 YFSETQ. The CDR3 runs 15 residues. The V and J ends lost 4 bases and 4 bases, in that order; junction bases with no gene match: 5. The DNA of the CDR3 is TGCGCCAGCAGCATAGCGGGAGGGCCTCCAGATACGCAGTATTTT. This codes for CASSIAGGPPDTQYF. Full variable domain (missing parts from reference TRBV5-1 and TRBJ2-3): KAGVTQTPRYLIKTRGQQVTLSCSPISGHRSVSWYQQTPGQGLQFLFEYFSETQRNKGNFPGRFSGRQFSNSRSEMNVSTLELGDSALYLCASSIAGGPPDTQYFGPGTRLTVL.

This clonotype was seen at least ten times. J is TRBJ2-7 and V is TRBV5-6, with D uncertain. The germline V gene has CDR1 SGHDT and CDR2 YYEEEE. V lost 0 bases and J lost 0, with 10 bases in between. This CDR3 region has 15 residues. The CDR3 bases are TGTGCCAGCAGCTTGGGGTCGAGAATCTCCTACGAGCAGTACTTC. Its protein product is CASSLGSRISYEQYF. The full variable domain, completed using reference TRBV5-6 and TRBJ2-7, is DAGVTQSPTHLIKTRGQQVTLRCSPKSGHDTVSWYQQALGQGPQFIFQYYEEEERQRGNFPDRFSGHQFPNYSSELNVNALLLGDSALYLCASSLGSRISYEQYFGPGTRLTVT.

V and J are TRBV29-1 and TRBJ1-1; TRBD1 matches at 7 bases. CDR3 length: 13 amino acids. The V segment lost 3 bases and the J segment 4 bases; nucleotides outside the gene matches: 5. CDR1 is SQVTM, CDR2 ANQGSEA, per germline. The CDR3 loop reads CSVDRGMGTEAFF. Written as DNA, the CDR3 is TGCAGCGTTGACAGGGGGATGGGCACTGAAGCTTTCTTT.

V and J are TRBV5-5 and TRBJ2-7; 10 bases fit TRBD2. V gave up 4 bases and J gave up 3 bases; unmatched junction bases: 10. CDR3 length: 16 residues. Germline CDR1 SGHKS, CDR2 YYEKEE (reference sequence). In DNA, the CDR3 is TGTGCCAGCAGCCGATCCGGACTAGCGGTAAACTACGAGCAGTACTTC. It specifies CASSRSGLAVNYEQYF.

The V call is TRBV10-3, the J call TRBJ2-3; D unresolved. The CDR3 runs 13 residues. V lost 3 bases to trimming and J lost 3 bases, with 7 bases between them. CDR1 is ENHRY, CDR2 SYGVKD, per germline. Here the CDR3 DNA reads TGTGCCATCAGTGAAGTAAAAACAGATACGCAGTATTTT. Its translation: CAISEVKTDTQYF.

This chain uses TRBV7-2 with TRBJ2-3; 7 bases are a match to TRBD2. The CDR3 runs 15 residues. CDR1 SGHTA and CDR2 FQGNSA come from the germline V gene. The V gene end was trimmed by 2 bases and the J gene end by 1 base; junction bases not matched to a gene: 3. CDR3 coding DNA: TGTGCCAGCAGCTTATTTCTAGCGGGCACAGATACGCAGTATTTT. Translating gives CASSLFLAGTDTQYF. The full variable domain, its missing parts supplied by reference TRBV7-2 and TRBJ2-3, is GAGVSQSPSNKVTEKGKDVELRCDPISGHTALYWYRQSLGQGLEFLIYFQGNSAPDKSGLPSDRFSAERTGGSVSTLTIQRTQQEDSAVYLCASSLFLAGTDTQYFGPGTRLTVL.

This clonotype occurred a few times. The chain uses TRBV19 and TRBJ1-5, with D uncertain. Deletions cut 6 bases from V and 2 bases from J, with 14 bases between. The germline gives CDR1 LNHDA, CDR2 SQIVND (reference sequence). The CDR3 has 15 residues. The CDR3 reads CASSSEIRGNQPQHF. CDR3 sequence (DNA): TGTGCCAGTAGCTCAGAGATTCGTGGCAATCAGCCCCAGCATTTT.

This clonotype was seen only a few times. The V gene is TRBV28, the J gene TRBJ2-7; D assignment may be TRBD1 or TRBD2 (6 bases each). Trimming cost V 5 bases and J 4 bases, with 18 bases left between them. CDR1 and CDR2 (germline): MDHEN, SYDVKM. The CDR3 runs 15 residues. The CDR3 protein is CASSLSVGGTYEQYF. CDR3 DNA: TGTGCCAGCAGTCTATCGGTCGGGGGCACTTACGAGCAGTACTTC.

This clonotype has ten or more counts. The chain couples TRBV20-1 to TRBJ1-1; 9 nucleotides agree with TRBD1. This CDR3 is 16 amino acids long. Germline values: CDR1 DFQATT, CDR2 SNEGSKA (reference sequence). Unmatched junction bases numbered 8, after V lost 3 bases and J lost 0 bases. The CDR3 coding sequence is TGCAGTGCTAGGGGGGGACAGGGAGTTATGAACACTGAAGCTTTCTTT. This translates into CSARGGQGVMNTEAFF.

The chain combines TRBV27 with TRBJ1-1, with 7 bases matching TRBD1. The CDR3 extends over 16 amino acids. Germline V CDR1 and CDR2: MNHEY, SMNVEV (reference sequence). Trimming cost V 5 bases and J 1 base; bases outside gene matches: 10. CDR3 in amino acids: CASSPGQGGENTEAFF. The CDR3 DNA follows: TGTGCCAGCAGTCCGGGTCAGGGGGGAGAGAACACTGAAGCTTTCTTT.

This clonotype has ten or more counts. The CDR3 DNA sequence: TGTGCCAGCAGTGCCCGGACTAGCGGGATTAAAAATGAGCAGTTCTTC. Its translation: CASSARTSGIKNEQFF. The chain couples TRBV12-3 or TRBV12-4 to TRBJ2-1, with 12 positions matching TRBD2. Trimming took 5 bases from V and 7 from J; bases not matched to a gene: 9. CDR3 length: 16 residues.

This clonotype was seen at least ten times. The chain recombines TRBV29-1 with TRBJ2-1; D uncertain. This CDR3 contains 13 residues. The germline V and J ends were trimmed by 6 bases and 3 bases, with 12 bases remaining between them. CDR1 and CDR2 (germline): SQVTM, ANQGSEA. CDR3 loop: CSVGASLYNEQFF. The CDR3 coding sequence is TGCAGCGTCGGAGCAAGCCTCTACAATGAGCAGTTCTTC.

The table lists this clonotype with many counts. This chain joins TRBV28 and TRBJ2-1, with 8 positions matching TRBD2. Germline CDR1 is MDHEN and CDR2 is SYDVKM. The CDR3 runs 15 residues. Trimming at V came to 4 bases and at J to 4 bases, leaving 6 bases not matched to a gene. The CDR3: CASSSSGRSYNEQFF. The DNA for the CDR3 is TGTGCCAGCAGTTCCAGCGGGAGAAGTTACAATGAGCAGTTCTTC.

This clonotype was observed many times. The chain uses TRBV28 and TRBJ2-7; 10 bases are shared with TRBD1. CDR1 is MDHEN, CDR2 SYDVKM, per germline. The CDR3 is 17 residues long. V trimming: 3 bases; J trimming: 4 bases; junction bases outside the gene matches: 12. The CDR3 DNA sequence: TGTGCCAGCAGTTTTCCTACGGGACAGGGGATTTTATACGAGCAGTACTTC. Amino acid sequence: CASSFPTGQGILYEQYF. Together with reference TRBV28 and TRBJ2-7, the CDR3 gives the full variable domain: DVKVTQSSRYLVKRTGEKVFLECVQDMDHENMFWYRQDPGLGLRLIYFSYDVKMKEKGDIPEGYSVSREKKERFSLILESASTNQTSMYLCASSFPTGQGILYEQYFGPGTRLTVT.

Many counts were recorded for this clonotype. The J gene is TRBJ2-5, the V gene TRBV6-5, with 7 bases aligning to TRBD2. CDR3 length: 12 amino acids. In germline, CDR1 is MNHEY, CDR2 SVGAGI. J gave up 2 bases and V 6 bases, and 0 bases lay outside the gene matches. DNA of the CDR3: TGTGCCAGCAGGCGGGGGCAAGAGACCCAGTACTTC. It is translated as CASRRGQETQYF.

This sequence joins TRBV6-2 or TRBV6-3 and TRBJ2-5, with 9 bases lining up with TRBD2. The V gene's germline CDR1 is MNHEY and CDR2 SVGEGT. The CDR3 spans 16 residues. The V gene end was trimmed by 5 bases and the J gene end by 4 bases; junction bases not matched to a gene: 11. In nucleotides, the CDR3 is TGTGCCAGCAGTCGCCACTCCGGGACTAGCACAGAGACCCAGTACTTC. This gives the protein CASSRHSGTSTETQYF.

At least ten counts were recorded for this clonotype. The chain carries TRBV29-1 and TRBJ2-5; the D gene is possibly TRBD1 (5 bases). V was pared by 4 bases and J by 3 bases, with 9 bases between. Germline V gene sequence: CDR1 SQVTM, CDR2 ANQGSEA. The CDR3 covers 12 residues. This chain's CDR3 is CSVAGQEETQYF. The CDR3 region has the DNA TGCAGCGTTGCAGGGCAGGAAGAGACCCAGTACTTC.

This clonotype appeared many times. The gene calls are TRBV7-2 and TRBJ1-6; D ambiguous. V was cut by 4 bases and J by 10 bases, with 14 bases left in between. The CDR3 consists of 14 residues. Germline V gene lookup returns CDR1 SGHTA and CDR2 FQGNSA. CDR3 residues: CASSSDGGGSPLHF. The CDR3 DNA follows: TGTGCCAGCAGCTCGGACGGCGGCGGGTCACCCCTCCACTTT.

This clonotype was observed many times. V usage is TRBV19 and J usage is TRBJ2-7; D is perhaps TRBD1 or TRBD2 (6 bases each). V dropped 6 bases and J dropped 1 base, with 10 bases sitting between them. Germline lookup yields CDR1 LNHDA and CDR2 SQIVND (reference sequence). The CDR3 totals 13 residues. This CDR3 reads CASRGGGSYEQYF. CDR3 nucleotide sequence: TGTGCCAGTAGGGGGGGCGGATCCTACGAGCAGTACTTC.

This clonotype has ten or more counts. The chain combines TRBV14 with TRBJ1-2; D is unresolved. The CDR3 runs 12 residues. CDR1 and CDR2 from the germline V gene are SGHDN and FVKESK. The V and J ends lost 5 bases and 8 bases respectively, with 12 bases between them. CDR3 in amino acids: CASSSTPWGYTF. The CDR3 coding sequence is TGTGCCAGCAGCTCGACCCCCTGGGGCTACACCTTC. Drawing the rest from reference TRBV14 and TRBJ1-2, the complete variable domain is EAGVTQFPSHSVIEKGQTVTLRCDPISGHDNLYWYRRVMGKEIKFLLHFVKESKQDESGMPNNRFLAERTGGTYSTLKVQPAELEDSGVYFCASSSTPWGYTFGSGTRLTVV.

Many counts were recorded for this clonotype. The chain combines TRBV9 with TRBJ2-7; perhaps TRBD2 as D (5 bases). CDR3 length: 13 amino acids. Per the germline V gene, CDR1 is SGDLS and CDR2 is YYNGEE. Trimming removed 1 base at V and 3 bases at J, with 8 bases between. The CDR3 DNA sequence: TGTGCCAGCAGCGTATTGGGAGACTACGAGCAGTACTTC. Amino acid sequence: CASSVLGDYEQYF.

Concerning this clonotype: This could be a read error, since a much larger clone is one nucleotide away. V is TRBV3-1 and J is TRBJ1-1; TRBD1 is a possible D gene (5 bases). The CDR3 is made up of 14 amino acids. The V gene lost 4 bases and the J gene lost 1 base, with 10 bases spanning the gap. Germline CDR1 is LGHDT and CDR2 is YNNKEL (reference sequence). The DNA for the CDR3 is TGTGCCAGCAGCCCAAATCAGGGGAACACTGAAGCTTTCTTT. It is translated as CASSPNQGNTEAFF.

This clonotype was recorded many times. The chain uses TRBV10-3 and TRBJ2-7; the D gene is possibly TRBD1 (6 bases). The V gene lost 0 bases and the J gene lost 5 bases, with 14 bases spanning the gap. The CDR3 extends over 15 amino acids. Germline loops: CDR1 ENHRY, CDR2 SYGVKD. The CDR3: CAISESTQGRHEQYF. DNA for the CDR3: TGTGCCATCAGTGAGTCGACCCAGGGGCGTCACGAGCAGTACTTC.

On this clonotype itself: An end of the junction does not agree with germline; a read error may underlie this. The rearrangement uses TRBV3-1 and TRBJ1-2, with 8 bases aligning to TRBD1. This CDR3 comprises 14 residues. CDR1 is LGHDT and CDR2 is YNNKEL in the germline V gene (reference sequence). CDR3 coding DNA: TGTGCCAGCAGCCAGGGGAGCGGACAGGGAACCTCCAACTTC. This codes for CASSQGSGQGTSNF.

V and J are TRBV20-1 and TRBJ2-3; 13 bases align to TRBD2. Germline V gives CDR1 DFQATT, CDR2 SNEGSKA (reference sequence). The CDR3 has 16 amino acids. Germline trimming cut 6 bases from V and 0 bases from J; bases unmatched to any gene: 6. CDR3 sequence: CSATTSGRTSTDTQYF. In DNA form, the CDR3 reads TGCAGTGCGACGACTAGCGGGAGGACTAGCACAGATACGCAGTATTTT.

The sample holds many counts of this clonotype. The chain employs TRBV30 and TRBJ2-3; D ambiguous. The V end lost 0 bases, the J end lost 2 bases, and 15 bases lay between the germline ends. Germline loops: CDR1 GTSNPN, CDR2 SVGIG (reference sequence). The CDR3 extends over 16 amino acids. CDR3 amino acids: CAWSVQSRPATDTQYF. CDR3 coding DNA: TGTGCCTGGAGTGTACAGTCTCGCCCTGCCACAGATACGCAGTATTTT. Full variable domain (missing parts from reference TRBV30 and TRBJ2-3): SQTIHQWPATLVQPVGSPLSLECTVEGTSNPNLYWYRQAAGRGLQLLFYSVGIGQISSEVPQNLSASRPQDRQFILSSKKLLLSDSGFYLCAWSVQSRPATDTQYFGPGTRLTVL.

This clonotype was observed at least ten times. The chain joins TRBV7-8 to TRBJ2-7; 10 bases line up with TRBD1. Germline loops: CDR1 SGHVS, CDR2 FQNEAQ. This CDR3 has 18 residues. Unmatched junction bases numbered 14, after V lost 5 bases and J lost 1 base. CDR3 sequence (DNA): TGTGCCAGCAGCCCCAGATCGACAGGGGGCGCATCTTCCTACGAGCAGTACTTC. This gives the protein CASSPRSTGGASSYEQYF.

The V and J genes are TRBV5-1 and TRBJ2-7, with 11 bases fitting TRBD1. Germline V gene lookup returns CDR1 SGHRS and CDR2 YFSETQ. The V gene end was trimmed by 0 bases and the J gene end by 5 bases; junction bases not matched to a gene: 7. The CDR3 has 16 amino acids. The CDR3 sequence: CASSLVAPGQGDEQYF. CDR3 coding DNA: TGCGCCAGCAGCTTGGTAGCTCCGGGACAGGGGGACGAGCAGTACTTC.

Only a few counts were recorded for this clonotype. The genes are TRBV29-1 and TRBJ2-5; D unresolved. V was cut by 6 bases and J by 4 bases, with 12 bases left in between. Per the germline V gene, CDR1 is SQVTM and CDR2 is ANQGSEA. CDR3 size: 12 residues. The CDR3 sequence is CSVALQSETQYF. The DNA of the CDR3 is TGCAGCGTCGCGTTGCAGTCAGAGACCCAGTACTTC.

Concerning this clonotype itself: A single base separates this from a much larger clone, so it may be a read error. The rearrangement joins TRBV7-2 to TRBJ1-6; tentative D call: TRBD1 (5 bases). CDR1 and CDR2 (germline): SGHTA, FQGNSA. The CDR3 totals 13 residues. The CDR3 sequence: CASSLGLPSHLHF. CDR3 nucleotides: TGTGCCAGCAGCTTGGGACTTCCTTCACACCTCCACTTT.

This clonotype was counted many times. J is TRBJ2-7 and V is TRBV4-2; TRBD1 might be the D (6 bases). This CDR3 is 15 amino acids long. CDR1 is LGHNA, CDR2 YNFKEQ, per germline. V lost 1 base to trimming and J lost 6 bases, with 16 bases between them. The CDR3 spells CASSQVGGGNGEQYF. Here the CDR3 DNA reads TGTGCCAGCAGCCAAGTTGGGGGCGGAAACGGCGAGCAGTACTTC.